The clone carrying this T cell receptor beta chain appeared once. The CDR3 is 14 residues long. J was trimmed by 5 bases and V by 5 bases; bases with no gene match: 7. CDR1 MNHEY and CDR2 SVGEGT come from the germline V gene. These data are taken from a study of blood T cell repertoires in COVID-19. Overall study context: Both acute and convalescent COVID-19 samples were obtained from the United States, Italy and Spain. PBMCs, B-cell-depleted T cells, or T cells provided the cDNA or gDNA that made up the material.

Method: immunoSEQ multiplex PCR; TCRdb's copy keeps in-frame clones and lacks some. The table records a few hundred thousand clones, approximately 88% of them present only once. While infection was still active, Seattle patients were enrolled and then followed longitudinally. Sequencing was performed on peripheral blood. The chain recombines TRBV6-2 or TRBV6-3 with TRBJ2-5, with 8 bases identical to TRBD2. This clonotype was sampled from a woman aged 25 to 39 with COVID-19, enrolled during active disease. The CDR3 loop reads CASSRGGSPETQYF. The CDR3 region has the DNA TGTGCCAGCAGTCGGGGGGGGTCCCCTGAGACCCAGTACTTC.